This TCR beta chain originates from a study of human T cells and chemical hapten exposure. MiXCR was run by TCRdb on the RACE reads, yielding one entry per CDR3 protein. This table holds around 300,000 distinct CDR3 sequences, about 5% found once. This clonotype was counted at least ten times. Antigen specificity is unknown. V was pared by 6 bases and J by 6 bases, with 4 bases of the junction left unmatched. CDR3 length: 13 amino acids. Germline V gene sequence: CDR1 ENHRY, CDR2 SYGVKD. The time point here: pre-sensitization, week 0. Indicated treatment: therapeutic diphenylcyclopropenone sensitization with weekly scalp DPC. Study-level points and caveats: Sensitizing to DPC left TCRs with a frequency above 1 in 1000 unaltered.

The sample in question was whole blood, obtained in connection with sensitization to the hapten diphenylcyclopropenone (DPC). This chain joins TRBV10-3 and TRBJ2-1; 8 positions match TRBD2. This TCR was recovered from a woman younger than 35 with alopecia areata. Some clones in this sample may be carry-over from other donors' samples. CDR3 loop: CAIRDSGVNEQFF. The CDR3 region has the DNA TGTGCCATCAGAGATAGCGGGGTCAATGAGCAGTTCTTC.